The 5 T cell receptor beta chains below come from one sample, sequenced in a study of identical twins. TCRdb recomputed calls from the 5' RACE reads with MiXCR, one row per CDR3 protein. The table includes some 790,000 distinct CDR3 sequences, about 20% detected once. These same data were also listed under a study on T cells expressing NK-cell markers.

Sequencing was done on a sample of PBMCs. The receptors stem from a woman aged 18-29 years in good health.

This clonotype was detected a few times. The chain uses TRBV12-3 or TRBV12-4 and TRBJ1-5, with a possible D match to TRBD1 (5 bases). V gave up 5 bases and J gave up 4 bases, with 9 bases separating them. CDR3 size: 13 residues. The CDR3 sequence is CASSQGPNQPQHF. The CDR3 DNA reads TGTGCCAGCAGTCAGGGTCCGAATCAGCCCCAGCATTTT.

The CDR3 here is CSASPIAGGSTDTQYF. CDR3 DNA: TGCAGTGCTAGCCCGATAGCGGGGGGGAGCACAGATACGCAGTATTTT. J is TRBJ2-3 and V is TRBV20-1; 11 bases map to TRBD2. The CDR3 runs to 16 residues. Germline lookup yields CDR1 DFQATT and CDR2 SNEGSKA (reference sequence). The trim removed 3 bases at V and 0 bases at J, leaving 5 bases unmatched.

V gene TRBV20-1 combines with J gene TRBJ2-3; D is unclear. V lost 7 bases, J lost 5 bases, and 10 bases lay in between. The CDR3 extends over 11 amino acids. The germline gives CDR1 DFQATT, CDR2 SNEGSKA (reference sequence). The CDR3, as DNA: TGCAGTGGTGTCTTGGAAGATACGCAGTATTTT. It yields the protein CSGVLEDTQYF.

This chain connects TRBV7-8 to TRBJ2-2; TRBD1 matches 7 bases. This CDR3 contains 15 residues. After removal of 5 bases from V and 5 bases from J, the junction contained 8 bases not matched to a gene. Germline loops: CDR1 SGHVS, CDR2 FQNEAQ. The CDR3 DNA sequence: TGTGCCAGCAGCGCACGACAGGGTGGTACCGGGGAGCTGTTTTTT. Translated: CASSARQGGTGELFF.

J is TRBJ1-2 and V is TRBV12-3 or TRBV12-4, with no clear D. Trimming removed 2 bases at V and 6 bases at J, with 10 bases between. The CDR3 has 13 residues. In nucleotides, the CDR3 is TGTGCCAGCAGTTTAATGGGCGGCCATGGCTACACCTTC. This encodes CASSLMGGHGYTF.